The present T cell receptor (beta chain) was sequenced within a study of T cell responses to AZD1222 COVID-19 vaccine. Study overall: Pooling covered second doses at about 4 or about 12 weeks. Findings of the study overall: Most donors were white British, females outnumbered males, and clonal diversity was possibly underestimated. Only a handful of people who got AZD1222 tested seropositive at baseline. The study found vaccine-associated CD4 TCRs spanning spike, dominant at 160-218 and 743-854.

Sequencing used immunoSEQ multiplex PCR; TCRdb keeps in-frame clones, though not all of them. The profile shows some 130,000 clones, 93% of them singletons. Germline V gives CDR1 SNHLY, CDR2 FYNNEI. V gave up 0 bases and J gave up 3 bases, with 11 bases separating them. The CDR3 is 15 residues long. Comment on this clone: The antigen is unknown.

The source of this sequence is an adult in good health. The specimen was peripheral blood, collected on day 0 of AZD1222 vaccination. This chain links TRBV2 with TRBJ1-2; D remains ambiguous. The CDR3 loop reads CASSEAMGGDYGYTF. In DNA form, the CDR3 reads TGTGCCAGCAGTGAAGCGATGGGCGGAGACTATGGCTACACCTTC.